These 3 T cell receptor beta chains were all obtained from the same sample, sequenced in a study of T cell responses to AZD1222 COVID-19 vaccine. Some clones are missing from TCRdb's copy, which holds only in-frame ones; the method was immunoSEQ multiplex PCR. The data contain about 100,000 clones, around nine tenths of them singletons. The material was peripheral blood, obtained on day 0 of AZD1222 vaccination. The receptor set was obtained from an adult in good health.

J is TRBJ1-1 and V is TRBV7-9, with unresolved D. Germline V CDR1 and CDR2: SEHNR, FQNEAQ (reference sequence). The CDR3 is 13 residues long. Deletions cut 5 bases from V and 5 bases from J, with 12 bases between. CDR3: CASSLTVETEAFF. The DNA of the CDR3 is TGTGCCAGCAGCCTTACCGTAGAAACTGAAGCTTTCTTT.

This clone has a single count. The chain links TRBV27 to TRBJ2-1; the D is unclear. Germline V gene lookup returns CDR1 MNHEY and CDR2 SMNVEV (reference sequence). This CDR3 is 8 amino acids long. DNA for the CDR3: TGTGACTTCAATGAGCAGTTCTTC. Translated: CDFNEQFF.

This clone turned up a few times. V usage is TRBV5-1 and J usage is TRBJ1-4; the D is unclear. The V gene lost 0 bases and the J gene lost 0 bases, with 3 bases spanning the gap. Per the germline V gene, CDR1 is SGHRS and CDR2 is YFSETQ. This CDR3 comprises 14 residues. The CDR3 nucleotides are TGCGCCAGCAGCTTGGGTGCAACTAATGAAAAACTGTTTTTT. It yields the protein CASSLGATNEKLFF.